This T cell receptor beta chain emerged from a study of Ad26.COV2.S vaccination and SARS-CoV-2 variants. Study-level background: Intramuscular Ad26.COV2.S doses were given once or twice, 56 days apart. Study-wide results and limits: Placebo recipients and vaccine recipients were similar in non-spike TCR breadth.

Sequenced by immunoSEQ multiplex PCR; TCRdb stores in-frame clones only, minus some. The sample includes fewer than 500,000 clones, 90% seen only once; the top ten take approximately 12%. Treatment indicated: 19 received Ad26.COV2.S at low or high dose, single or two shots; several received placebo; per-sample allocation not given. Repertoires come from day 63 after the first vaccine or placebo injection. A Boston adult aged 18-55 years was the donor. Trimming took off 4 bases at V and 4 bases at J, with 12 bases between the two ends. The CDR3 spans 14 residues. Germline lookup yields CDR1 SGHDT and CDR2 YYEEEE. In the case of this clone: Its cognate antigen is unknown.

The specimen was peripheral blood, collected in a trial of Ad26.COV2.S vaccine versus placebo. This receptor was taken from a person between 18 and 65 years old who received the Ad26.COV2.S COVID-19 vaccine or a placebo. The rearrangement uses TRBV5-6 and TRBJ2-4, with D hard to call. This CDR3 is CASSPLVAKNIQYF. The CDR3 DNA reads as TGTGCCAGCAGCCCCCTGGTCGCAAAAAACATTCAGTACTTC.